The clone carrying this T cell receptor (beta chain) was seen more than once but under ten times. Antigen specificity is unknown. TCRdb reprocessed the reads with MiXCR, giving one entry per CDR3 protein. Among over 100,000 distinct CDR3 sequences listed, about 9.5% were seen once. The record originates from a study of T cell repertoires in cytomegalovirus infection. Study in general: It can be stated that public TCR beta signatures indicated CMV infection as well as a matching HLA type.

The sequence came from a human donor in good health (CMV status not recorded). Some clones in this sample may be carry-over from other donors' samples. Sequencing used PBMCs, sequenced either directly or after in vitro stimulation (not recorded which).

CDR3 in amino acids: CASSIGGQYDEQFF. CDR3 sequence (DNA): TGTGCCAGTAGTATAGGGGGACAGTACGATGAGCAGTTCTTC. This chain connects TRBV19 to TRBJ2-1; 7 positions match TRBD1. The CDR3 consists of 14 residues. Per germline, CDR1 LNHDA and CDR2 SQIVND (reference sequence). The junction had 5 bases not matched to a gene; V was cut back by 1 base and J by 8 bases. The full variable domain, rest sourced from reference TRBV19 and TRBJ2-1, is DGGITQSPKYLFRKEGQNVTLSCEQNLNHDAMYWYRQDPGQGLRLIYYSQIVNDFQKGDIAEGYSVSREKKESFPLTVTSAQKNPTAFYLCASSIGGQYDEQFFGPGTRLTVL.